The next 25 T cell receptor beta chains were all read from a single sample in a study of vaccination and CD4 T cells after COVID-19. Regarding treatment: roughly 10-day PBMC culture with coronavirus spike peptide pools or control peptides (ViraFEST assay). For these TCRs, the target antigens are not known. Sequenced with the Oncomine TCR Beta short-read assay was DNA taken from cultured CD4+ T cells. A single record per CDR3 protein comes from TCRdb applying MiXCR to the PCR reads. This sample has about 3,600 distinct CDR3 sequences, with around 16% found just once. Sequenced material: CD4+ T cells from blood, cultured in vitro. These receptor sequences come from a human donor who had recovered from COVID-19.

The sample holds a few counts of this clonotype. This chain links TRBV7-3 with TRBJ2-2; 8 bases agree with TRBD1. This CDR3 comprises 15 residues. Looked up from germline, CDR1 is SGHTA and CDR2 is FQGTGA. The ends lost 4 bases at V and 7 bases at J; junction bases unmatched: 8. CDR3 residues: CASSWGQAGVGELFF. The CDR3 coding sequence is TGTGCCAGCAGCTGGGGACAGGCTGGTGTCGGGGAGCTGTTTTTT.

This clonotype occurred a few times. The V call is TRBV19, the J call TRBJ2-7; possibly TRBD1 for D (5 bases). CDR1 is LNHDA, CDR2 SQIVND, per germline (reference sequence). V shed 5 bases and J shed 3 bases, with 17 bases lying between them. This CDR3 region has 15 residues. The CDR3 nucleotides are TGTGCCAGTAGTCCCATTGCAGGGAACAACTACGAGCAGTACTTC. Amino acids: CASSPIAGNNYEQYF.

This rearrangement joins TRBV2 to TRBJ2-7, with D hard to call. The CDR3 runs 11 residues. Between the trimmed V and J ends, which lost 8 bases and 6 bases, there was a span of 11 bases. Germline CDR1 is SNHLY and CDR2 is FYNNEI. CDR3 in DNA: TGTGCCAGCGAGTCGGTCCGCGAGCAGTACTTC. Translation gives CASESVREQYF.

J is TRBJ1-1 and V is TRBV11-2; D is undetermined. V was shortened by 5 bases and J by 1 base, with 8 bases between the two germline ends. CDR1 SGHAT and CDR2 FQNNGV come from the germline V gene. The CDR3 length is 13 residues. This CDR3 is CASSKRENTEAFF. The DNA for the CDR3 is TGTGCCAGCAGCAAGAGGGAGAACACTGAAGCTTTCTTT.

Sample share makes this clonotype large. The CDR3 bases are TGTGCCAGCAGTCCAATCCGACTAGCGGGGACAGATACGCAGTATTTT. Its translation is CASSPIRLAGTDTQYF. The V gene is TRBV6-2 or TRBV6-3, the J gene TRBJ2-3; 11 bases fit TRBD2. CDR3 length: 16 amino acids. V shed 5 bases, J shed 3 bases, and the junction held 7 bases outside the gene matches. Germline V gives CDR1 MNHEY, CDR2 SVGEGT.

Judged by abundance, this clonotype is medium-sized. The chain uses TRBV2 and TRBJ1-2; possibly TRBD1 for D (6 bases). The germline CDR1 and CDR2 sequences are SNHLY and FYNNEI. The CDR3 is made up of 13 amino acids. The V end lost 7 bases, the J end lost 4 bases, and 13 bases lay between the germline ends. CDR3 region: CASIIRTAYGYTF. The DNA for the CDR3 is TGTGCCAGCATTATTCGGACAGCCTATGGCTACACCTTC.

In this sample, this clonotype turned up a few times. The rearrangement uses TRBV18 and TRBJ2-3; 7 nucleotides match TRBD1. CDR1 and CDR2 (germline): KGHSH, LQKENI. With 5 bases clipped from V and 0 bases from J, the junction kept 11 bases outside the gene matches. The CDR3 totals 17 residues. CDR3 protein: CASSAKTGPSSTDTQYF. The CDR3 DNA is TGTGCCAGCTCAGCTAAGACAGGGCCGTCTAGCACAGATACGCAGTATTTT.

This clonotype was counted only a few times. CDR3 DNA: TGTGCCAGCAGTTTATCGAGGGGGCCGCTTGATACGCAGTATTTT. Amino acid sequence: CASSLSRGPLDTQYF. This sequence joins TRBV27 and TRBJ2-3; TRBD1 agrees at 7 bases. Germline V gene data show CDR1 as MNHEY and CDR2 as SMNVEV (reference sequence). The V and J ends lost 0 bases and 6 bases, in that order; junction bases with no gene match: 6. The CDR3 extends over 15 amino acids.

This clonotype was seen a handful of times. The V and J genes are TRBV27 and TRBJ2-5, with TRBD1 identical over 7 bases. This CDR3 spans 17 amino acids. J gave up 6 bases and V 5 bases, and 18 bases lay outside the gene matches. Per the germline V gene, CDR1 is MNHEY and CDR2 is SMNVEV (reference sequence). CDR3 amino acids: CASSPTGFSWLNQTQYF. The CDR3 DNA sequence: TGTGCCAGCAGTCCGACAGGGTTCTCATGGTTGAATCAGACCCAGTACTTC.

Only a few counts were recorded for this clonotype. The chain uses TRBV3-1 and TRBJ2-7; 7 bases match TRBD1. The junction had 10 bases not matched to a gene; V was cut back by 4 bases and J by 4 bases. Germline V gene sequence: CDR1 LGHDT, CDR2 YNNKEL (reference sequence). This CDR3 has 15 residues. The CDR3 is CASSPLGTGVYEQYF. CDR3 nucleotides: TGTGCCAGCAGCCCGCTTGGAACAGGGGTGTACGAGCAGTACTTC.

By proportion, this clonotype is large. The genes are TRBV20-1 and TRBJ1-5, with 12 bases identical to TRBD1. The ends lost 3 bases at V and 5 bases at J; junction bases unmatched: 2. CDR3 length equals 14 residues. CDR1 and CDR2 from the germline V gene are DFQATT and SNEGSKA (reference sequence). This CDR3 is CSARGQGADQPQHF. CDR3 nucleotide sequence: TGCAGTGCTAGGGGACAGGGGGCAGATCAGCCCCAGCATTTT.

This clonotype rates as medium-sized. The rearrangement joins TRBV20-1 to TRBJ1-6; D possibly corresponds to TRBD1 (5 bases). Deletions cut 1 base from V and 0 bases from J, with 10 bases between. CDR3 length equals 16 residues. Per germline, CDR1 DFQATT and CDR2 SNEGSKA (reference sequence). CDR3 sequence reads: CSARAGGSSYNSPLHF. The CDR3 coding sequence is TGCAGTGCTAGAGCGGGGGGTAGCTCCTATAATTCACCCCTCCACTTT.

The V call is TRBV4-2, the J call TRBJ2-3, with TRBD2 identical over 16 bases. Germline assignment: CDR1 LGHNA and CDR2 YNFKEQ. Trimming took 4 bases from V and 7 from J; bases not matched to a gene: 8. This CDR3 comprises 17 residues. CDR3 residues: CASSPGTSGGAANTQYF. The CDR3 DNA follows: TGTGCCAGCAGCCCCGGGACTAGCGGGGGGGCCGCGAATACGCAGTATTTT.

This clonotype ranks as large. V and J are TRBV6-1 and TRBJ1-2; 9 bases match TRBD1. The junction had 8 bases not matched to a gene; V was cut back by 6 bases and J by 3 bases. Germline V gene lookup returns CDR1 MNHNS and CDR2 SASEGT. The CDR3 has 15 residues. The CDR3 reads CASRPPGQGHYGYTF. As DNA, the CDR3 is TGTGCCAGCAGACCTCCGGGACAGGGTCACTATGGCTACACCTTC.

This chain uses TRBV5-6 with TRBJ2-1; TRBD2 matches at 13 bases. V was clipped by 0 bases and J by 4 bases; unmatched bases: 1. Germline V gene sequence: CDR1 SGHDT, CDR2 YYEEEE. The CDR3 runs to 16 residues. CDR3 in amino acids: CASSLGTSGGYNEQFF. The CDR3 DNA reads as TGTGCCAGCAGCTTGGGGACTAGCGGGGGTTACAATGAGCAGTTCTTC.

This clonotype rates as large (0.1 to 1%). This chain links TRBV12-3 or TRBV12-4 with TRBJ2-7; 9 bases map to TRBD1. With 5 bases clipped from V and 1 base from J, the junction kept 3 bases outside the gene matches. The CDR3 length is 14 residues. Here the CDR3 DNA reads TGTGCCAGCAGTCCGGGACAGGGTTCCTACGAGCAGTACTTC. Protein product: CASSPGQGSYEQYF.

A note on this clonotype: Germline is not matched at one junction end, which may reflect a read error. This sequence joins TRBV6-2 or TRBV6-3 and TRBJ2-7; TRBD2 agrees at 11 bases. Germline values: CDR1 MNHEY, CDR2 SVGEGT. CDR3 length equals 15 residues. The DNA of the CDR3 is TGTGCCAGCAGGTCGACTAGCGGGGTAACCTACGGGCAGTACTTC. Translating it yields CASRSTSGVTYGQYF.

This chain uses TRBV30 with TRBJ2-6; D is ambiguous. Deletions cut 3 bases from V and 0 bases from J, with 9 bases between. The CDR3 consists of 15 residues. Germline lookup yields CDR1 GTSNPN and CDR2 SVGIG (reference sequence). The CDR3 bases are TGTGCCTGGAGATTTTCTGGCTCTGGGGCCAACGTCCTGACTTTC. This gives the protein CAWRFSGSGANVLTF.

The chain joins TRBV5-1 to TRBJ2-5, with a possible D match to TRBD2 (6 bases). Germline V gene lookup returns CDR1 SGHRS and CDR2 YFSETQ. V was trimmed by 0 bases and J by 10 bases, leaving 13 bases between them. The CDR3 has 13 amino acids. The CDR3 is CASSLDMPAGQYF. In DNA, the CDR3 is TGCGCCAGCAGCTTGGACATGCCAGCGGGCCAGTACTTC.

By share of the sample, this clonotype is medium-sized. This rearrangement joins TRBV7-2 to TRBJ2-2; 12 bases are a match to TRBD2. The germline gives CDR1 SGHTA, CDR2 FQGNSA. J was trimmed by 4 bases and V by 10 bases; bases with no gene match: 7. CDR3 length equals 15 residues. The CDR3 nucleotides read TGTGCCACCATCCAGGGACTAGCGGGCACCGGGGAGCTGTTTTTT. Amino acids: CATIQGLAGTGELFF.

The gene calls are TRBV5-1 and TRBJ2-2; maybe TRBD1 (5 bases). V shed 5 bases and J shed 1 base, with 9 bases lying between them. The germline V gene encodes CDR1 SGHRS and CDR2 YFSETQ. The CDR3 has 14 amino acids. This CDR3 is CASRPTGNTGELFF. CDR3 DNA: TGCGCCAGCAGGCCAACAGGGAACACCGGGGAGCTGTTTTTT.

This clonotype occurred a few times. J is TRBJ1-5 and V is TRBV5-1; D gene uncertain. Germline V gives CDR1 SGHRS, CDR2 YFSETQ. The CDR3 extends over 14 amino acids. The ends were cut back, 4 bases at V and 3 bases at J, with 11 bases in the middle. In nucleotides, the CDR3 is TGCGCCAGCAGCGTGGACGGGTCCAATCAGCCCCAGCATTTT. It is translated as CASSVDGSNQPQHF.

This clonotype came up a few times. The genes are TRBV20-1 and TRBJ1-1, with 8 bases matching TRBD1. CDR1 DFQATT and CDR2 SNEGSKA come from the germline V gene (reference sequence). The J segment lost 0 bases and the V segment lost 6 bases, leaving 6 bases of the junction unmatched. CDR3 length: 14 amino acids. DNA of the CDR3: TGCAGTGCGGTCCGGACAGGGTTGAACACTGAAGCTTTCTTT. Translated: CSAVRTGLNTEAFF.

This clonotype was counted a few times. The rearrangement joins TRBV30 to TRBJ1-2, with TRBD1 identical over 7 bases. The V gene's germline CDR1 is GTSNPN and CDR2 SVGIG (reference sequence). V dropped 0 bases and J dropped 4; count of bases not matched to a gene: 8. The CDR3 is 15 residues long. CDR3 coding DNA: TGTGCCTGGAGTGTACCGACAGGGTCGGGCTATGGCTACACCTTC. It yields the protein CAWSVPTGSGYGYTF. Full variable domain (remainder filled in from reference TRBV30 and TRBJ1-2): SQTIHQWPATLVQPVGSPLSLECTVEGTSNPNLYWYRQAAGRGLQLLFYSVGIGQISSEVPQNLSASRPQDRQFILSSKKLLLSDSGFYLCAWSVPTGSGYGYTFGSGTRLTVV.

This clonotype was seen only a few times. The chain combines TRBV7-9 with TRBJ1-5; 7 bases line up with TRBD1. The junction had 4 bases not matched to a gene; V was cut back by 5 bases and J by 6 bases. CDR3 length: 13 amino acids. In germline, CDR1 is SEHNR, CDR2 FQNEAQ (reference sequence). DNA for the CDR3: TGTGCCAGCAGCGAGGGGGCGGGTCAGCCCCAGCATTTT. Encoded protein: CASSEGAGQPQHF. Using reference TRBV7-9 and TRBJ1-5 for the parts outside the CDR3, the full variable domain is DTGVSQNPRHKITKRGQNVTFRCDPISEHNRLYWYRQTLGQGPEFLTYFQNEAQLEKSRLLSDRFSAERPKGSFSTLEIQRTEQGDSAMYLCASSEGAGQPQHFGDGTRLSIL.